A selection of T cell receptor beta chains follows, all from one sample in a study of shared clonotypes between healthy human individuals. This table comes from immunoSEQ multiplex PCR, and its TCRdb copy is limited to in-frame clones, with some not included. This table has about 2 million clones, 90% to 95% appearing once. The specimen was naive CD4+ T cells sorted from blood. These receptors were obtained from a man between 18 and 29 years old in good health. CDR3s include the opening cysteine and the closing phenylalanine or tryptophan. The D gene is left open where the match is weak. Only part of the rows carry a size: once, few, many, or a class if the clone is expanded.

CSVKSSTDTQYF	TGCAGCGTGAAATCCAGCACAGATACGCAGTATTTT	TRBJ2-3	-	TRBV29-1	-
CAISETGQSLAKNIQYF	TGTGCCATCAGTGAGACGGGCCAGTCCTTAGCCAAAAACATTCAGTACTTC	TRBJ2-4	once	TRBV10-3	-
CASIRRGEKLFF	TGTGCCAGCATCCGTCGGGGTGAAAAACTGTTTTTT	TRBJ1-4	-	TRBV2	-
CASSDGQGGYTEAFF	TGTGCCAGCAGTGATGGACAGGGGGGATACACTGAAGCTTTCTTT	TRBJ1-1	-	TRBV28	TRBD1
CASSLAQSTDTQYF	TGCGCCAGCAGCTTGGCCCAAAGCACAGATACGCAGTATTTT	TRBJ2-3	-	TRBV5-1	-
CASSFSTSGETQYF	TGTGCTAGCAGCTTTTCGACTAGCGGAGAGACCCAGTACTTC	TRBJ2-5	-	TRBV7-7	TRBD2
CASSSTQNTEAFF	TGTGCCAGCAGTTCCACACAGAACACTGAAGCTTTCTTT	TRBJ1-1	once	TRBV6-5	-
CASSVAPGGTDTQYF	TGTGCCAGCAGCGTAGCTCCGGGTGGCACAGATACGCAGTATTTT	TRBJ2-3	-	TRBV9	-
CASSKGQGTFYNEQFF	TGCGCCAGCAGCAAAGGACAGGGTACTTTTTACAATGAGCAGTTCTTC	TRBJ2-1	-	TRBV5-1	TRBD1
CASSCINNRDRGLDTEAFF	TGTGCCAGCAGCTGTATAAATAACCGGGACAGGGGGCTCGACACTGAAGCTTTCTTT	TRBJ1-1	-	TRBV7-3	TRBD1
CASSQIRTPLGTGELFF	TGCGCCAGCAGTCAAATCAGAACCCCTCTCGGGACCGGGGAGCTGTTTTTT	TRBJ2-2	-	TRBV23-1	-
CAIANFSGHGYTF	TGTGCCATCGCAAATTTTTCAGGGCATGGCTACACCTTC	TRBJ1-2	many	TRBV10-3	-
CASSQHLGTDTQYF	TGTGCCAGCAGCCAACACTTAGGCACAGATACGCAGTATTTT	TRBJ2-3	-	TRBV7-9	-
CASSLDRGYYGYTF	TGTGCCAGCAGCTTGGACAGGGGATACTATGGCTACACCTTC	TRBJ1-2	-	TRBV5-6	TRBD1
CASSAFGQTYQETQYF	TGTGCCAGCAGCGCCTTTGGACAGACGTACCAAGAGACCCAGTACTTC	TRBJ2-5	-	TRBV9	-